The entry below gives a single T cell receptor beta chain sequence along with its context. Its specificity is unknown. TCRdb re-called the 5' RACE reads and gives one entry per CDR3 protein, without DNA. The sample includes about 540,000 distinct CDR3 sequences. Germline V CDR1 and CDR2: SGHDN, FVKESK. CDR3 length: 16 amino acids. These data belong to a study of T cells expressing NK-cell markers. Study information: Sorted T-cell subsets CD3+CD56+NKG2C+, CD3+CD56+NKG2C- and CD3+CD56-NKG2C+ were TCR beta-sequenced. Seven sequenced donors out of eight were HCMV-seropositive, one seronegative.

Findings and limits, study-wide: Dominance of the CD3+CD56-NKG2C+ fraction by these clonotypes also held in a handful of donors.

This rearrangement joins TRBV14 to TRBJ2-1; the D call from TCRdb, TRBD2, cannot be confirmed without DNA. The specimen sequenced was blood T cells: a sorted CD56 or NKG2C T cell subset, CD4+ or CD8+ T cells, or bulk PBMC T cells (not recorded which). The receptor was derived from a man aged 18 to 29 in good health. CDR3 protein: CASSHLGLAAYNEQFF.